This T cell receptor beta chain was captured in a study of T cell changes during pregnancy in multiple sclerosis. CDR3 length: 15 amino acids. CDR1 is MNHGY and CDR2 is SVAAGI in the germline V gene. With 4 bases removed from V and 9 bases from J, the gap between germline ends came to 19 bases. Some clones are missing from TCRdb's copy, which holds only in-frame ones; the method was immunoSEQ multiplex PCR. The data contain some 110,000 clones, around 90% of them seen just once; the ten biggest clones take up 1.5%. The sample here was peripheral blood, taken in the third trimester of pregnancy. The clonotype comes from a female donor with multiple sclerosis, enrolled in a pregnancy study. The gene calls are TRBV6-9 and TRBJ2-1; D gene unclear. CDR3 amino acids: CASSFPFTLRSEQFF. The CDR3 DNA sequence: TGTGCCAGCAGTTTCCCCTTCACCCTACGAAGTGAGCAGTTCTTC.